These T cell receptor beta chains were read from a single sample in a study of vaccination and CD4 T cells after COVID-19. TCRdb itself ran the PCR reads through MiXCR, one entry per CDR3 protein. The profile covers approximately 3,100 distinct CDR3 sequences, with around 50% appearing a single time and approximately 19% taken by the ten largest. What these receptors recognize is not known. The specimen sequenced was CD4+ T cells from blood, cultured in vitro. All receptors derive from a human donor who had recovered from COVID-19. Each CDR3 is given with its conserved first and last residue. The order of the fields is CDR3 length, J gene, D gene, V gene, clone size, CDR3 DNA, CDR3 protein. The D gene is left open where the match is weak. Expanded clones get a size class; other rows say once, few or many, or leave the size out.

CDR3 length: 15; J gene: TRBJ2-2; D gene: NA; V gene: TRBV6-1; clone size: once; CDR3 DNA: TGTGCCAGCAGTGAAAGTAGGACAGCTACCGGGGAGCTGTTTTTT; CDR3 protein: CASSESRTATGELFF
CDR3 length: 13; J gene: TRBJ2-7; D gene: TRBD1; V gene: TRBV19; clone size: NA; CDR3 DNA: TGTGCCAGTAGTCACACAGGGGGCTACGAGCAGTACTTC; CDR3 protein: CASSHTGGYEQYF
CDR3 length: 13; J gene: TRBJ2-3; D gene: NA; V gene: TRBV5-1; clone size: NA; CDR3 DNA: TGCGCCAGCAGCCGGGGTAGCACAGATACGCAGTATTTT; CDR3 protein: CASSRGSTDTQYF
CDR3 length: 17; J gene: TRBJ2-7; D gene: TRBD2; V gene: TRBV7-9; clone size: once; CDR3 DNA: TGTGCCAGCAGCTTTGGGACTAGCGGGACCGCTAATATCGAGCAGTACTTC; CDR3 protein: CASSFGTSGTANIEQYF
CDR3 length: 14; J gene: TRBJ1-6; D gene: NA; V gene: TRBV20-1; clone size: NA; CDR3 DNA: TGCAGTGCGCGCGAGACAGCATTATATTCACCCCTCCACTTT; CDR3 protein: CSARETALYSPLHF
CDR3 length: 16; J gene: TRBJ1-6; D gene: NA; V gene: TRBV7-2; clone size: few; CDR3 DNA: TGTGCCAGCAGCTTAGCGGGGACGGCGGCCGATTCACCCCTCCACTTT; CDR3 protein: CASSLAGTAADSPLHF
CDR3 length: 14; J gene: TRBJ1-6; D gene: NA; V gene: TRBV5-1; clone size: once; CDR3 DNA: TGCGCCAGCAGCGATTCGGACACTAATTCACCCCTCCACTTT; CDR3 protein: CASSDSDTNSPLHF
CDR3 length: 17; J gene: TRBJ1-2; D gene: NA; V gene: TRBV12-3/TRBV12-4; clone size: NA; CDR3 DNA: TGTGCCAGCAGCTCCGGACTGGAAGGAATCTTTAACTATGGCTACACCTTC; CDR3 protein: CASSSGLEGIFNYGYTF
CDR3 length: 15; J gene: TRBJ1-1; D gene: NA; V gene: TRBV6-1; clone size: few; CDR3 DNA: TGTGCCAGCAGTCTTCTGGGGGGGCCTTCCGGTGAAGCTTTCTTT; CDR3 protein: CASSLLGGPSGEAFF
CDR3 length: 13; J gene: TRBJ2-7; D gene: NA; V gene: TRBV28; clone size: NA; CDR3 DNA: TGTGCCAGCAGTTTCCAACGGTCCTACGAGCAGTACTTC; CDR3 protein: CASSFQRSYEQYF
CDR3 length: 15; J gene: TRBJ2-7; D gene: TRBD2; V gene: TRBV6-1; clone size: once; CDR3 DNA: TGTGCCAGCAGACGGACTAGCGGGAGCTCCTACGAGCAGTACTTC; CDR3 protein: CASRRTSGSSYEQYF
CDR3 length: 14; J gene: TRBJ2-7; D gene: NA; V gene: TRBV10-2; clone size: NA; CDR3 DNA: TGCGCCAGCAGTGAAATATCAGGGGTCTACGAGCAGTACTTC; CDR3 protein: CASSEISGVYEQYF
CDR3 length: 17; J gene: TRBJ2-5; D gene: TRBD2; V gene: TRBV20-1; clone size: NA; CDR3 DNA: TGCAGTGCTAGAAAAGCGGGGTCTGGCGGGAGTGGTGAGACCCAGTACTTC; CDR3 protein: CSARKAGSGGSGETQYF
CDR3 length: 15; J gene: TRBJ1-5; D gene: TRBD1; V gene: TRBV6-1; clone size: few; CDR3 DNA: TGTGCCAGCAGTGATGGACAGGGGGATGATCAGCCCCAGCATTTT; CDR3 protein: CASSDGQGDDQPQHF
CDR3 length: 13; J gene: TRBJ1-2; D gene: NA; V gene: TRBV11-2; clone size: few; CDR3 DNA: TGTGCCAGCAGCTTATGGGGCAGTTATGGCTACACCTTC; CDR3 protein: CASSLWGSYGYTF
CDR3 length: 15; J gene: TRBJ1-1; D gene: NA; V gene: TRBV20-1; clone size: NA; CDR3 DNA: TGCAGTGCTAGAGCTCCAGGGAGGTGGAACACTGAAGCTTTCTTT; CDR3 protein: CSARAPGRWNTEAFF
CDR3 length: 13; J gene: TRBJ2-7; D gene: NA; V gene: TRBV11-2; clone size: NA; CDR3 DNA: TGTGCCAGCAGCCCATCGGGCCTCTACGAGCAGTACTTC; CDR3 protein: CASSPSGLYEQYF
CDR3 length: 13; J gene: TRBJ2-2; D gene: NA; V gene: TRBV11-2; clone size: NA; CDR3 DNA: TGTGCCAGCAGCTTAGCTCGCCGCGGGGAGCTGTTTTTT; CDR3 protein: CASSLARRGELFF
CDR3 length: 14; J gene: TRBJ2-2; D gene: NA; V gene: TRBV2; clone size: NA; CDR3 DNA: TGTGCCAGCATGTCCCGGGAAGGAGGCGGGGAGCTGTTTTTT; CDR3 protein: CASMSREGGGELFF
CDR3 length: 15; J gene: TRBJ2-2; D gene: TRBD2; V gene: TRBV27; clone size: few; CDR3 DNA: TGTGCCAGCAGTTTCAGAATAGCGGGGGCGGGGGAGCTGTTTTTT; CDR3 protein: CASSFRIAGAGELFF
CDR3 length: 18; J gene: TRBJ1-2; D gene: TRBD1; V gene: TRBV15; clone size: NA; CDR3 DNA: TGTGCCACCAGCGGCCCCCCGACAGGGGGGTATAGGGCCTATGGCTACACCTTC; CDR3 protein: CATSGPPTGGYRAYGYTF
CDR3 length: 14; J gene: TRBJ1-6; D gene: NA; V gene: TRBV6-1; clone size: NA; CDR3 DNA: TGTGCCAGCAGTCTAACAGGGTATAATTCACCCCTCCACTTT; CDR3 protein: CASSLTGYNSPLHF
CDR3 length: 13; J gene: TRBJ2-5; D gene: NA; V gene: TRBV21-1; clone size: NA; CDR3 DNA: TGTGCCAGACCGGGACTATCTCAAGAGACCCAGTACTTC; CDR3 protein: CARPGLSQETQYF
CDR3 length: 15; J gene: TRBJ1-1; D gene: TRBD1; V gene: TRBV12-3/TRBV12-4; clone size: NA; CDR3 DNA: TGTGCCAGCAGTTTAACACAGGGGGCGCCGACTGAAGCCTTCTTT; CDR3 protein: CASSLTQGAPTEAFF
CDR3 length: 14; J gene: TRBJ1-2; D gene: NA; V gene: TRBV7-2; clone size: NA; CDR3 DNA: TGTGCCAGCAGCAACCTACGGGGGGGATATGGCTACACCTTC; CDR3 protein: CASSNLRGGYGYTF
CDR3 length: 13; J gene: TRBJ1-2; D gene: NA; V gene: TRBV19; clone size: NA; CDR3 DNA: TGTGCCAGTAGCCCGGGGGGGGGATATGGCTACACCTTC; CDR3 protein: CASSPGGGYGYTF
CDR3 length: 15; J gene: TRBJ2-7; D gene: NA; V gene: TRBV12-3/TRBV12-4; clone size: NA; CDR3 DNA: TGTGCCAGCAGCCCGTCCTTCCTTCTGCAGAGCGAGCAGTACTTC; CDR3 protein: CASSPSFLLQSEQYF
CDR3 length: 13; J gene: TRBJ1-1; D gene: NA; V gene: TRBV7-8; clone size: few; CDR3 DNA: TGTGCCAGCAGCTTAGAAGGGAACACTGAAGCTTTCTTT; CDR3 protein: CASSLEGNTEAFF
CDR3 length: 15; J gene: TRBJ2-7; D gene: TRBD2; V gene: TRBV2; clone size: NA; CDR3 DNA: TGTGCCAGCAGGCTCAGCGGGGGGGCAACCTACGAGCAGTACTTC; CDR3 protein: CASRLSGGATYEQYF
CDR3 length: 15; J gene: TRBJ2-7; D gene: NA; V gene: TRBV7-2; clone size: NA; CDR3 DNA: TGTGCCAGCAGCCCCCGGCAGGCCCTCTCCTACGAGCAGTACTTC; CDR3 protein: CASSPRQALSYEQYF
CDR3 length: 15; J gene: TRBJ1-1; D gene: NA; V gene: TRBV10-2; clone size: NA; CDR3 DNA: TGCGCCAGCAGAACGACCCGGGACGGGAACACTGAAGCTTTCTTT; CDR3 protein: CASRTTRDGNTEAFF
CDR3 length: 14; J gene: TRBJ2-2; D gene: NA; V gene: TRBV6-2/TRBV6-3; clone size: NA; CDR3 DNA: TGTGCCGGCTCAGGAGGGCGGGACACCGGGGAGCTGTTTTTT; CDR3 protein: CAGSGGRDTGELFF
CDR3 length: 15; J gene: TRBJ1-2; D gene: TRBD1; V gene: TRBV11-2; clone size: medium-sized; CDR3 DNA: TGTGCCAGCAGCTTAGACTCGACAGGGCTATATGGCTACACCTTC; CDR3 protein: CASSLDSTGLYGYTF
CDR3 length: 14; J gene: TRBJ2-2; D gene: NA; V gene: TRBV5-4; clone size: NA; CDR3 DNA: TGTGCCAGCAGCTTGGGGATGAACACCGGGGAGCTGTTTTTT; CDR3 protein: CASSLGMNTGELFF
CDR3 length: 15; J gene: TRBJ1-5; D gene: TRBD1; V gene: TRBV2; clone size: NA; CDR3 DNA: TGTGCCAGCACGGTAGGAGCGACAGGGAATCAGCCCCAGCATTTT; CDR3 protein: CASTVGATGNQPQHF
CDR3 length: 16; J gene: TRBJ2-3; D gene: TRBD1; V gene: TRBV18; clone size: few; CDR3 DNA: TGTGCCAGCTCGCCGACAGGGGGTTTTAGCACAGATACGCAGTATTTT; CDR3 protein: CASSPTGGFSTDTQYF
CDR3 length: 16; J gene: TRBJ2-5; D gene: NA; V gene: TRBV21-1; clone size: NA; CDR3 DNA: TGTGCCAGCACGTGGGACAGGGTTGATGAGGCAGAGACCCAGTACTTC; CDR3 protein: CASTWDRVDEAETQYF
CDR3 length: 14; J gene: TRBJ1-2; D gene: TRBD1; V gene: TRBV30; clone size: NA; CDR3 DNA: TGTGCCTGGAGTGTAGACAGGGGAAACTATGGCTACACCTTC; CDR3 protein: CAWSVDRGNYGYTF
CDR3 length: 15; J gene: TRBJ1-2; D gene: NA; V gene: TRBV6-5; clone size: NA; CDR3 DNA: TGTGCCAGCAGTTACTCGAATGAATGGTACGATGGCTACACCTTC; CDR3 protein: CASSYSNEWYDGYTF
CDR3 length: 14; J gene: TRBJ1-6; D gene: NA; V gene: TRBV28; clone size: NA; CDR3 DNA: TGTGCCAGCAGTCGCAGGGGAGGGAGTTCACCCCTCCACTTT; CDR3 protein: CASSRRGGSSPLHF
CDR3 length: 15; J gene: TRBJ2-1; D gene: NA; V gene: TRBV12-3/TRBV12-4; clone size: NA; CDR3 DNA: TGTGCCAGCAGTTTAGATGGGGGGGCCCTGGTGGAGCAGTTCTTC; CDR3 protein: CASSLDGGALVEQFF
CDR3 length: 15; J gene: TRBJ2-3; D gene: TRBD1; V gene: TRBV9; clone size: NA; CDR3 DNA: TGTGCCAGCAGCAGACAGGGTAGGGGGCCAGATACGCAGTATTTT; CDR3 protein: CASSRQGRGPDTQYF
CDR3 length: 16; J gene: TRBJ1-3; D gene: NA; V gene: TRBV7-2; clone size: NA; CDR3 DNA: TGTGCCAGCAGCCTAGAGGGGGGGAGGACTGGAAACACCATATATTTT; CDR3 protein: CASSLEGGRTGNTIYF
CDR3 length: 13; J gene: TRBJ1-4; D gene: NA; V gene: TRBV19; clone size: NA; CDR3 DNA: TGTGCCAGTAGTATAGATCCTCGACAGGAACTGTTTTTT; CDR3 protein: CASSIDPRQELFF
CDR3 length: 12; J gene: TRBJ1-1; D gene: TRBD1; V gene: TRBV2; clone size: NA; CDR3 DNA: TGTGCCAGCAGGCCCACGGGACAGGAAGCTTTCTTT; CDR3 protein: CASRPTGQEAFF
CDR3 length: 14; J gene: TRBJ2-1; D gene: NA; V gene: TRBV19; clone size: NA; CDR3 DNA: TGTGCCAGTAGTTTACCGGGTTTTGACAATGAGCAGTTCTTC; CDR3 protein: CASSLPGFDNEQFF
CDR3 length: 13; J gene: TRBJ1-1; D gene: TRBD1; V gene: TRBV30; clone size: NA; CDR3 DNA: TGTGCCTGGAGGGGTTCAGGGGGGACTGAAGCTTTCTTT; CDR3 protein: CAWRGSGGTEAFF
CDR3 length: 13; J gene: TRBJ1-2; D gene: NA; V gene: TRBV20-1; clone size: hyperexpanded; CDR3 DNA: TGCAGTGCTAGAGGGGAGGGCAACTATGGCTACACCTTC; CDR3 protein: CSARGEGNYGYTF
CDR3 length: 19; J gene: TRBJ2-1; D gene: TRBD2; V gene: TRBV7-9; clone size: NA; CDR3 DNA: TGTGCCAGCAGTACTGGGACTAGCGGGAGGGGATTCTCCTACAATGAGCAGTTCTTC; CDR3 protein: CASSTGTSGRGFSYNEQFF
CDR3 length: 15; J gene: TRBJ2-2; D gene: NA; V gene: TRBV7-2; clone size: NA; CDR3 DNA: TGTGCCAGCAGCTTATCTGGAGGGGTGGGCGGGGAGCTGTTTTTT; CDR3 protein: CASSLSGGVGGELFF
CDR3 length: 15; J gene: TRBJ2-3; D gene: NA; V gene: TRBV7-2; clone size: NA; CDR3 DNA: TGTGCCAGCAGCCCCGTGGGGGATAGCACAGATACGCAGTATTTT; CDR3 protein: CASSPVGDSTDTQYF
CDR3 length: 12; J gene: TRBJ1-1; D gene: NA; V gene: TRBV19; clone size: few; CDR3 DNA: TGTGCCAGTAGTAAGGGGGGGCTTGAAGCTTTCTTT; CDR3 protein: CASSKGGLEAFF
CDR3 length: 17; J gene: TRBJ2-7; D gene: TRBD2; V gene: TRBV6-1; clone size: NA; CDR3 DNA: TGTGCCAGCAGTGTTCCGACTAGCGGGGGGTCCCGCTACGAGCAGTACTTC; CDR3 protein: CASSVPTSGGSRYEQYF
CDR3 length: 13; J gene: TRBJ2-1; D gene: NA; V gene: TRBV29-1; clone size: once; CDR3 DNA: TGCAGCGTTGAAGCACTAGTTTTCAATGAGCAGTTCTTC; CDR3 protein: CSVEALVFNEQFF